This T cell receptor (beta chain) emerged from a study of CD8+ T cells in alopecia areata. About the study: The tofacitinib course ran for 6 to 18 months and was followed by 6 months off drug.

Investigators isolated RNA and reverse transcribed it into cDNA to act as the sequencing template. Repertoires were generated with immunoSEQ multiplex PCR, while TCRdb's copy carries only in-frame clones and drops some. Among about 180,000 clones listed, about half were seen once. This CDR3 is 16 amino acids long. The V gene lost 5 bases and the J gene lost 4 bases, with 20 bases spanning the gap. As to treatment: oral pan-JAK inhibitor, 5-10 mg twice daily. The sample here was CD8+ T cells sorted from blood, taken between weeks 51 and 54, from a patient treated with tofacitinib. The chain couples TRBV23-1 to TRBJ1-1; D remains unclear. TRBV23-1 is an ORF for which the function is uncertain. The receptor was derived from a human donor with alopecia areata. The CDR3 nucleotides are TGCGCCAGCAGTTCCTACCCGACCCAGAATGGCACTGAAGCTTTCTTT. As protein: CASSSYPTQNGTEAFF.